One and the same sample provided the 29 T cell receptor beta chains below, sequenced in a study of cytomegalovirus exposure and HLA in healthy donors (dated by TCRdb to about 2017). Libraries were built with the immunoSEQ multiplex PCR assay. For the multiplex PCR, a mixture combining 60 forward primers for TCR Vbeta segments and 13 reverse primers for TCR Jbeta segments was used. What TCRdb holds here is the immuneACCESS table cut down to in-frame rearrangements. Part of the clones is not present; checked against another copy, under half of the missing clones reflect an unresolved V gene, and the others are unexplained. The sample has just under 250,000 clones on record, 82% of them singletons. The ten largest clonotypes hold approximately 5.3% of the sample. Material: PBMCs. The receptors here all came from a woman in her thirties or forties in good health and CMV-seropositive.

V usage is TRBV5-1 and J usage is TRBJ2-2; D not resolved. Trimming cost V 5 bases and J 6 bases, with 8 bases left between them. The CDR3 is made up of 12 amino acids. The germline V gene encodes CDR1 SGHRS and CDR2 YFSETQ. The CDR3 sequence is CASREQSGELFF. The CDR3 DNA sequence: TGCGCCAGCAGGGAACAGTCCGGGGAGCTGTTTTTT.

This chain joins TRBV21-1 and TRBJ1-1; the table calls TRBD1, which could not be checked here. TRBV21-1 is a known pseudogene. CDR3 length: 16 amino acids. The CDR3 sequence: CASSIWDRGNSTEAFF. DNA for the CDR3: TGTGCCAGCAGCATATGGGACAGGGGAAACTCCACTGAAGCTTTCTTT.

This clone has just one count. The genes are TRBV30 and TRBJ1-2; D might be TRBD1 (6 bases). The ends were cut back, 6 bases at V and 4 bases at J, with 18 bases in the middle. This CDR3 is built from 14 residues. The germline gives CDR1 GTSNPN, CDR2 SVGIG (reference sequence). CDR3 nucleotides: TGTGCCTGTATAAGTCTCGGACAGCCCTATGGCTACACCTTC. It yields the protein CACISLGQPYGYTF.

This clone has a handful of counts. The V call is TRBV5-1, the J call TRBJ2-3; 7 nucleotides align to TRBD2. The V segment lost 5 bases and the J segment 2 bases; nucleotides outside the gene matches: 11. Germline V gene data show CDR1 as SGHRS and CDR2 as YFSETQ. CDR3 length: 16 amino acids. The CDR3 region has the DNA TGCGCCAGCAGGTTTACTGCGGGAGCCCTCACAGATACGCAGTATTTT. Its protein is CASRFTAGALTDTQYF.

This chain uses TRBV27 with TRBJ2-1; the D is unclear. Germline V gene sequence: CDR1 MNHEY, CDR2 SMNVEV (reference sequence). The CDR3 runs to 12 residues. The V end lost 5 bases, the J end lost 6 bases, and 8 bases lay between the germline ends. CDR3 residues: CASSEYSNEQFF. The CDR3 DNA is TGTGCCAGCAGTGAGTATTCCAATGAGCAGTTCTTC.

This chain links TRBV14 with TRBJ1-1, with D uncertain. V lost 3 bases and J lost 3, with 14 bases in between. Germline V gene lookup returns CDR1 SGHDN and CDR2 FVKESK. This CDR3 has 15 residues. CDR3 sequence reads: CASSQRGLFDTEAFF. DNA of the CDR3: TGTGCCAGCAGCCAGAGAGGGTTATTCGACACTGAAGCTTTCTTT.

The J gene is TRBJ2-5, the V gene TRBV7-3, with 8 bases identical to TRBD2. The length of the CDR3 is 14 residues. Germline-derived CDR1 and CDR2 are SGHTA and FQGTGA. Trimming took 5 bases from V and 5 from J; bases not matched to a gene: 7. The CDR3 coding sequence is TGTGCCAGCAGCACCACTAGCGGTCGGGAGACCCAGTACTTC. Protein product: CASSTTSGRETQYF. Combining the CDR3 with reference TRBV7-3 and TRBJ2-5 gives the whole variable domain GAGVSQTPSNKVTEKGKYVELRCDPISGHTALYWYRQSLGQGPEFLIYFQGTGAADDSGLPNDRFFAVRPEGSVSTLKIQRTERGDSAVYLCASSTTSGRETQYFGPGTRLLVL.

This chain's CDR3 is CASSVGGRFMETQYF. In nucleotides, the CDR3 is TGTGCCAGCAGCGTGGGGGGGAGGTTCATGGAGACCCAGTACTTC. V is TRBV9 and J is TRBJ2-5, with 7 bases matching TRBD2. The germline gives CDR1 SGDLS, CDR2 YYNGEE. CDR3 size: 15 residues. Trimming took 2 bases from V and 5 from J; bases not matched to a gene: 9.

The chain combines TRBV5-4 with TRBJ1-2; D gene ambiguous. The germline V gene encodes CDR1 SGHNT and CDR2 YYREEE (reference sequence). The CDR3 length is 16 residues. Trimming cost V 0 bases and J 7 bases, with 19 bases left between them. The CDR3 sequence is CASSLVGVDFDGGYTF. DNA of the CDR3: TGTGCCAGCAGCTTGGTGGGAGTTGATTTTGATGGTGGCTACACCTTC.

The chain uses TRBV7-9 and TRBJ1-2, with D perhaps matching TRBD1 (6 bases). Germline lookup yields CDR1 SEHNR and CDR2 FQNEAQ (reference sequence). V was clipped by 1 base and J by 8 bases, with 14 bases between them. The CDR3 contains 14 residues. The CDR3: CASSLDGQGYGYTF. The CDR3 nucleotides are TGTGCCAGCAGCTTAGACGGTCAGGGGTACGGCTACACCTTC.

Note on this clone: An end of the junction differs from the germline gene, which may be a read error. Other DNA sequences of this sample code for an identical CDR3. This rearrangement joins TRBV7-9 to TRBJ1-2; D gene ambiguous. This CDR3 comprises 13 residues. Germline loops: CDR1 SEHNR, CDR2 FQNEAQ (reference sequence). This CDR3 is CSSSLGGGYGYTF. The CDR3 DNA reads TGTTCCAGCAGCTTGGGAGGAGGCTATGGCTACACCTTC.

V and J are TRBV9 and TRBJ1-1; D is possibly TRBD1 (5 bases). The CDR3 sequence is 16 residues long. Per germline, CDR1 SGDLS and CDR2 YYNGEE. Trimming left V 0 bases short and J 4 bases short, with 16 bases between. The CDR3 DNA reads as TGTGCCAGCAGCGTAGTTGGAGCAGGCGGGGGCACTGAAGCTTTCTTT. This codes for CASSVVGAGGGTEAFF.

This clone was counted between two and nine times. The CDR3 reads CASSTMGQGGNYGYTF. The CDR3 DNA follows: TGTGCCAGCAGCACCATGGGACAGGGGGGTAACTATGGCTACACCTTC. This chain links TRBV4-2 with TRBJ1-2; TRBD1 agrees at 11 bases. Losses at the gene ends were 5 bases for V and 1 base for J; bases not matched to a gene: 6. The CDR3 extends over 16 amino acids. Germline assignment: CDR1 LGHNA and CDR2 YNFKEQ.

J is TRBJ2-2 and V is TRBV5-1, with D possibly matching TRBD2 (5 bases). The CDR3 length is 14 residues. V was clipped by 4 bases and J by 4 bases, with 11 bases between them. The V gene's germline CDR1 is SGHRS and CDR2 YFSETQ. The CDR3 bases are TGCGCCAGCAGCCCGGACTGGATCACCGGGGAGCTGTTTTTT. It specifies CASSPDWITGELFF. The full variable domain, rest sourced from reference TRBV5-1 and TRBJ2-2, is KAGVTQTPRYLIKTRGQQVTLSCSPISGHRSVSWYQQTPGQGLQFLFEYFSETQRNKGNFPGRFSGRQFSNSRSEMNVSTLELGDSALYLCASSPDWITGELFFGEGSRLTVL.

V usage is TRBV7-2 and J usage is TRBJ2-2, with TRBD2 matching over 7 bases. Germline lookup yields CDR1 SGHTA and CDR2 FQGNSA. The CDR3 has 15 amino acids. After removal of 6 bases from V and 4 bases from J, the junction contained 8 bases not matched to a gene. CDR3 region: CASSLGRGITGELFF. The CDR3 bases are TGTGCCAGCAGTTTGGGGAGGGGTATCACCGGGGAGCTGTTTTTT. Full variable domain (missing parts from reference TRBV7-2 and TRBJ2-2): GAGVSQSPSNKVTEKGKDVELRCDPISGHTALYWYRQSLGQGLEFLIYFQGNSAPDKSGLPSDRFSAERTGGSVSTLTIQRTQQEDSAVYLCASSLGRGITGELFFGEGSRLTVL.

In regard to this clone: This CDR3 is also generated by other DNA sequences in the sample. The chain is built from TRBV28 and TRBJ1-2; 8 nucleotides agree with TRBD1. The CDR3 loop spans 13 amino acids. From germline, CDR1 is MDHEN and CDR2 SYDVKM. Trimming removed 5 bases from V and 4 bases from J; junction bases left unmatched: 3. The CDR3: CASSLGQVYGYTF. CDR3 coding DNA: TGTGCCAGCAGTCTGGGACAGGTCTATGGCTACACCTTC.

J is TRBJ2-7 and V is TRBV4-2, with 11 bases lining up with TRBD2. Germline V CDR1 and CDR2: LGHNA, YNFKEQ. Germline trimming cut 1 base from V and 9 bases from J; bases unmatched to any gene: 8. CDR3 size: 15 residues. CDR3 protein: CASSQAGTSGLGQYF. For the CDR3, the DNA is TGTGCCAGCAGCCAAGCCGGGACTAGCGGTCTGGGGCAGTACTTC.

The chain recombines TRBV4-2 with TRBJ1-2; perhaps TRBD1 as D (5 bases). In germline, CDR1 is LGHNA, CDR2 YNFKEQ. The V and J ends lost 0 bases and 3 bases respectively, with 14 bases between them. The CDR3 sequence is 16 residues long. The CDR3 DNA reads TGTGCCAGCAGCCAAGAAGGGTATAAGGGGTACTATGGCTACACCTTC. It encodes CASSQEGYKGYYGYTF.

The chain uses TRBV6-5 and TRBJ1-6, with a weak D call TRBD1 (6 bases). This CDR3 is 16 amino acids long. CDR1 MNHEY and CDR2 SVGAGI come from the germline V gene. V was cut by 4 bases and J by 6 bases, with 16 bases left in between. The CDR3: CASSLNRDTFNSPLHF. The CDR3 nucleotides read TGTGCCAGCAGTTTGAACCGGGACACTTTTAATTCACCCCTCCACTTT.

A note on this clone: The junction departs from the called germline gene at one end, perhaps through a read error. The chain carries TRBV7-9 and TRBJ1-4; D possibly corresponds to TRBD1 (5 bases). The germline CDR1 and CDR2 sequences are SEHNR and FQNEAQ (reference sequence). CDR3 length equals 16 residues. DNA of the CDR3: TGTTCCAGCAGCCCCGGCGGGGCAGGGTACGCTGAAAAACTGTTTTTT. This translates into CSSSPGGAGYAEKLFF. Drawing the rest from reference TRBV7-9 and TRBJ1-4, the complete variable domain is DTGVSQNPRHKITKRGQNVTFRCDPISEHNRLYWYRQTLGQGPEFLTYFQNEAQLEKSRLLSDRFSAERPKGSFSTLEIQRTEQGDSAMYLCSSSPGGAGYAEKLFFGSGTQLSVL.

The chain couples TRBV6-5 to TRBJ1-3, with 7 bases that match TRBD1. The CDR3 has 15 amino acids. V was pared by 2 bases and J by 4 bases, with 5 bases of the junction left unmatched. CDR1 and CDR2 (germline): MNHEY, SVGAGI. The DNA for the CDR3 is TGTGCCAGCAGTTACAGGCAGGGGGAAGGAAACACCATATATTTT. It is translated as CASSYRQGEGNTIYF.

J is TRBJ2-3 and V is TRBV9; 7 bases match TRBD2. With 3 bases clipped from V and 6 bases from J, the junction kept 25 bases outside the gene matches. Germline V gene sequence: CDR1 SGDLS, CDR2 YYNGEE. The CDR3 covers 20 residues. DNA of the CDR3: TGTGCCAGCAGCGCCCACCCGGGGGAGGGCCTAGGAAGACAAAAGGATACGCAGTATTTT. Protein sequence: CASSAHPGEGLGRQKDTQYF.

The chain carries TRBV7-2 and TRBJ1-2, with D perhaps matching TRBD1 (5 bases). CDR1 and CDR2 (germline): SGHTA, FQGNSA. Trimming left V 4 bases short and J 7 bases short, with 19 bases between. CDR3 size: 15 residues. This CDR3 reads CASSSYQGLISGYTF. CDR3 in DNA: TGTGCCAGCAGCTCCTACCAGGGTTTGATCTCTGGCTACACCTTC. Full variable domain (rest looked up from reference TRBV7-2 and TRBJ1-2): GAGVSQSPSNKVTEKGKDVELRCDPISGHTALYWYRQSLGQGLEFLIYFQGNSAPDKSGLPSDRFSAERTGGSVSTLTIQRTQQEDSAVYLCASSSYQGLISGYTFGSGTRLTVV.

The V call is TRBV7-9, the J call TRBJ2-6; TRBD2 might be the D (5 bases). The CDR3 totals 14 residues. CDR1 is SEHNR and CDR2 is FQNEAQ in the germline V gene (reference sequence). V was pared by 5 bases and J by 8 bases, with 13 bases between. CDR3 loop: CASSLTREPNVLTF. DNA for the CDR3: TGTGCCAGCAGCCTAACCCGGGAACCCAACGTCCTGACTTTC.

V gene TRBV5-6 combines with J gene TRBJ2-3; 7 nucleotides line up with TRBD2. The germline CDR1 and CDR2 sequences are SGHDT and YYEEEE. This CDR3 region has 16 residues. After removal of 4 bases from V and 1 base from J, the junction contained 9 bases not matched to a gene. CDR3 region: CASSRVRGSGTDTQYF. The CDR3 DNA is TGTGCCAGCAGCCGTGTGCGGGGGTCGGGCACAGATACGCAGTATTTT.

The chain combines TRBV4-2 with TRBJ1-1; 9 bases match TRBD1. V lost 4 bases to trimming and J lost 3 bases; unmatched junction nucleotides: 15. The CDR3 is made up of 18 amino acids. Germline V lookup: CDR1 LGHNA, CDR2 YNFKEQ. CDR3 in DNA: TGTGCCAGCAGCCGCGGGACAGGGCCGAGGGTGAGGGACACTGAAGCTTTCTTT. Protein: CASSRGTGPRVRDTEAFF.

The rearrangement links TRBV5-1 to TRBJ2-1, with a tentative D call TRBD2 (6 bases). Germline V lookup: CDR1 SGHRS, CDR2 YFSETQ. V was cut by 4 bases and J by 0 bases, with 14 bases left in between. The CDR3 has 16 amino acids. CDR3 residues: CASSRGGDSSYNEQFF. The CDR3 DNA is TGCGCCAGCAGCCGGGGAGGCGATAGCTCCTACAATGAGCAGTTCTTC.

The J gene is TRBJ2-1, the V gene TRBV7-9; 12 nucleotides align to TRBD2. Unmatched junction bases numbered 4, after V lost 5 bases and J lost 5 bases. Germline V CDR1 and CDR2: SEHNR, FQNEAQ (reference sequence). The CDR3 contains 15 residues. CDR3 bases: TGTGCCAGCAGCACCAGACTAGCGGGGGACAATGAGCAGTTCTTC. Translating gives CASSTRLAGDNEQFF.

This sequence joins TRBV7-2 and TRBJ1-2, with D possibly being TRBD1 (6 bases). Per germline, CDR1 SGHTA and CDR2 FQGNSA. The CDR3 sequence is 14 residues long. Trimming left V 3 bases short and J 0 bases short, with 8 bases between. The CDR3 region is CASSLDSPNYGYTF. In nucleotides, the CDR3 is TGTGCCAGCAGCTTGGACAGTCCTAACTATGGCTACACCTTC.